The clone carrying this TCR beta chain was observed a few times. Its antigen is currently unknown. This CDR3 comprises 12 residues. Trimming pared 5 bases from V and 5 bases from J, leaving 13 bases between. The germline V gene has CDR1 SQVTM and CDR2 ANQGSEA. This entry comes from a study of blood T cells in healthy people across ages. General observations from the study: The CMV status of each donor remained undetermined, and this could have confounded shifts in expanded clonotypes.

Primed by a sample-barcoded 5' primer and a J-beta primer mix, a second PCR proceeded for roughly 6 to 12 cycles. Every sample gave at least 2.5 million paired-end reads containing CDR3. TCRdb re-called the 5' RACE reads through MiXCR, storing one row per CDR3 protein. In the table there are 1.5 million to 2 million distinct CDR3 sequences, approximately 39% of which are singletons. V usage is TRBV29-1 and J usage is TRBJ2-7; no clear D gene. The receptor was derived from a human donor in good health. The specimen sequenced was blood. The CDR3 protein is CSVRELGNEQYF. CDR3 DNA sequence: TGCAGCGTTAGAGAGCTCGGCAACGAGCAGTACTTC.